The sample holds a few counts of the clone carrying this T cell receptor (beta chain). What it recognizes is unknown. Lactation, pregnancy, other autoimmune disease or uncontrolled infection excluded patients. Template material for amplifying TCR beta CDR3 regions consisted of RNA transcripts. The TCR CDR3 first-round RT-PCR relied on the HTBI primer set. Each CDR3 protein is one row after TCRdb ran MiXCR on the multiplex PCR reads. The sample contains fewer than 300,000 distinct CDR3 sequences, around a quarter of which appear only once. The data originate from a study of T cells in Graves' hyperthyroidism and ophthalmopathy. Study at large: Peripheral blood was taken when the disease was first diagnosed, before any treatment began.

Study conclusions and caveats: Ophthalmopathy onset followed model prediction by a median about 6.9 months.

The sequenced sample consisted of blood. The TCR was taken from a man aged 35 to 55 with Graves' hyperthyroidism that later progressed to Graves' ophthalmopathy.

The CDR3 DNA sequence: TGTGCCAGCAGTTTATCGTCGAGGAACACTGAAGCTTTCTTT. Protein sequence: CASSLSSRNTEAFF. This sequence joins TRBV28 and TRBJ1-1; D unresolved. V lost 1 base and J lost 1, with 7 bases in between. The CDR3 covers 14 residues. Germline V lookup: CDR1 MDHEN, CDR2 SYDVKM.